The 24 T cell receptor beta chains listed next were all sequenced from one sample in a study of cytomegalovirus exposure and HLA in healthy donors. PCR primers comprised 60 Vbeta and 13 Jbeta primers. Assay used: immunoSEQ multiplex PCR; TCRdb lists only in-frame clones, some missing. The sample lists some 130,000 clones, about four fifths occurring once. Source material: PBMCs. Source of these receptors: a human donor in good health.

This clone occurred once. The junction does not match germline at one end; this may be a read error. V gene TRBV4-2 combines with J gene TRBJ1-6; D perhaps matches TRBD1 (5 bases). Germline CDR1 reads LGHNA; CDR2 reads YNFKEQ. This CDR3 comprises 16 residues. The CDR3, as DNA: TGTGCCAGCAGCCAAGAGGCAGGGCCCTATAGTTCACCCCTCCACTTT. Translated: CASSQEAGPYSSPLHF.

J is TRBJ2-2 and V is TRBV6-6, with D unclear. The CDR3 is 13 amino acids. The germline V and J ends were trimmed by 7 bases and 4 bases, with 10 bases remaining between them. Germline CDR1 is MNHNY and CDR2 is SVGAGI (reference sequence). The DNA of the CDR3 is TGTGCCAGCAAAAACCAAGCCACCGGGGAGCTGTTTTTT. Protein: CASKNQATGELFF.

The chain combines TRBV10-3 with TRBJ2-1; 10 bases are a match to TRBD2. CDR1 is ENHRY and CDR2 is SYGVKD in the germline V gene. CDR3 length equals 15 residues. With 0 bases clipped from V and 9 bases from J, the junction kept 5 bases outside the gene matches. CDR3 coding DNA: TGTGCCATCAGTGAGTCGCTAGCGGGGGAAACTGAGCAGTTCTTC. Translating gives CAISESLAGETEQFF.

The V call is TRBV7-8, the J call TRBJ2-3; possibly TRBD2 for D (7 bases). Between the trimmed V and J ends, which lost 2 bases and 8 bases, there was a span of 11 bases. The CDR3 runs 13 residues. In germline, CDR1 is SGHVS, CDR2 FQNEAQ. CDR3 DNA sequence: TGTGCCAGCAGCTTAAGGGAGGGGGGTACGCAGTATTTT. Translation: CASSLREGGTQYF. Full variable domain (remainder filled in from reference TRBV7-8 and TRBJ2-3): GAGVSQSPRYKVAKRGQDVALRCDPISGHVSLFWYQQALGQGPEFLTYFQNEAQLDKSGLPSDRFFAERPEGSVSTLKIQRTQQEDSAVYLCASSLREGGTQYFGPGTRLTVL.

CDR3 DNA sequence: TGTGCCATTCTTAGGGACTCAACTAATGAAAAACTGTTTTTT. This translates into CAILRDSTNEKLFF. This sequence joins TRBV6-1 and TRBJ1-4; D is perhaps TRBD1 (5 bases). Germline CDR1 is MNHNS and CDR2 is SASEGT. V lost 10 bases to trimming and J lost 0 bases, with 12 bases between them. The CDR3 contains 14 residues.

This clone occurred a few times. The chain carries TRBV5-6 and TRBJ1-1; D gene uncertain. The CDR3 runs 12 residues. Germline V gene lookup returns CDR1 SGHDT and CDR2 YYEEEE. V gave up 0 bases and J gave up 7 bases, with 7 bases separating them. The CDR3 region is CASSLGAFEAFF. In nucleotides, the CDR3 is TGTGCCAGCAGCTTGGGGGCTTTTGAAGCTTTCTTT.

The chain carries TRBV28 and TRBJ1-4; 9 bases are shared with TRBD1. This CDR3 has 15 residues. J lost 8 bases, V lost 3 bases, and 7 bases had no gene match. Germline CDR1 and CDR2: MDHEN and SYDVKM. DNA for the CDR3: TGTGCCAGCAGTTTCCAGGGACAGGGACGGGAAAAACTGTTTTTT. Translating it yields CASSFQGQGREKLFF.

The V gene is TRBV7-3, the J gene TRBJ2-3; D may be TRBD1 (6 bases). CDR1 SGHTA and CDR2 FQGTGA come from the germline V gene. Trimming cost V 2 bases and J 0 bases, with 6 bases left between them. CDR3 length: 14 amino acids. This chain's CDR3 is CASSLGQSTDTQYF. In DNA form, the CDR3 reads TGTGCCAGCAGCTTAGGACAGAGCACAGATACGCAGTATTTT. The full variable domain, in which reference TRBV7-3 and TRBJ2-3 provide the parts outside the CDR3, is GAGVSQTPSNKVTEKGKYVELRCDPISGHTALYWYRQSLGQGPEFLIYFQGTGAADDSGLPNDRFFAVRPEGSVSTLKIQRTERGDSAVYLCASSLGQSTDTQYFGPGTRLTVL.

The J gene is TRBJ2-7, the V gene TRBV9; 12 bases fit TRBD2. In germline, CDR1 is SGDLS, CDR2 YYNGEE. The V and J ends lost 4 bases and 4 bases, in that order; junction bases with no gene match: 3. The CDR3 extends over 14 amino acids. CDR3 loop: CASSLLAGGYEQYF. CDR3 DNA: TGTGCCAGCAGCCTACTAGCGGGGGGTTACGAGCAGTACTTC.

The chain joins TRBV29-1 to TRBJ2-2, with a tentative D call TRBD2 (5 bases). From germline, CDR1 is SQVTM and CDR2 ANQGSEA. The ends were cut back, 7 bases at V and 0 bases at J, with 15 bases in the middle. The CDR3 spans 15 residues. The CDR3 DNA reads as TGCAGCGCCCGCGGTCCTAGCACGAACACCGGGGAGCTGTTTTTT. It encodes CSARGPSTNTGELFF.

This chain uses TRBV19 with TRBJ2-7; perhaps TRBD2 as D (6 bases). V lost 1 base to trimming and J lost 3 bases, with 13 bases between them. The CDR3 sequence is 15 residues long. Germline V gene lookup returns CDR1 LNHDA and CDR2 SQIVND (reference sequence). This CDR3 is CASSIVGGEDYEQYF. CDR3 coding DNA: TGTGCCAGTAGTATAGTGGGCGGGGAGGACTACGAGCAGTACTTC.

The DNA for the CDR3 is TGTGCTAGTGGTTTGGTACAGGTAGCGGGGGTTAAAAGTGAGCAGTTCTTC. Translating gives CASGLVQVAGVKSEQFF. The chain has TRBV12-5 and TRBJ2-1; 9 positions match TRBD2. V lost 0 bases, J lost 9 bases, and 12 bases stayed unmatched. Germline V gene lookup returns CDR1 LGHNT and CDR2 FRNRAP. There are 17 residues in the CDR3.

This clone is a singleton in its sample. The chain recombines TRBV2 with TRBJ2-1, with D possibly matching TRBD2 (6 bases). V was cut by 0 bases and J by 6 bases, with 15 bases left in between. Germline loops: CDR1 SNHLY, CDR2 FYNNEI. The CDR3 runs to 16 residues. The CDR3 DNA sequence: TGTGCCAGCAGTGAAGCGGGGGGTGGTATCACCAATGAGCAGTTCTTC. Protein: CASSEAGGGITNEQFF.

The chain links TRBV19 to TRBJ1-1, with 10 bases lining up with TRBD1. Trimming at V came to 10 bases and at J to 4 bases, leaving 12 bases not matched to a gene. Germline CDR1 and CDR2: LNHDA and SQIVND (reference sequence). The CDR3 length is 15 residues. CDR3 amino acids: CATADRGHEGTEAFF. The CDR3 DNA is TGTGCCACTGCAGACAGGGGGCATGAGGGCACTGAAGCTTTCTTT.

V and J are TRBV9 and TRBJ2-5; D perhaps matches TRBD2 (7 bases). Trimming took off 0 bases at V and 5 bases at J, with 14 bases between the two ends. In germline, CDR1 is SGDLS, CDR2 YYNGEE. The CDR3 consists of 15 residues. The CDR3 protein is CASSVDDGGPETQYF. The CDR3 bases are TGTGCCAGCAGCGTAGACGACGGGGGGCCTGAGACCCAGTACTTC.

A single count supports this clone. The V and J genes are TRBV7-9 and TRBJ1-6; 7 bases agree with TRBD1. The junction had 6 bases not matched to a gene; V was cut back by 5 bases and J by 8 bases. The CDR3 loop spans 14 amino acids. The germline V gene encodes CDR1 SEHNR and CDR2 FQNEAQ (reference sequence). The chain's CDR3 is CASSRDRADSPLHF. CDR3 sequence (DNA): TGTGCCAGCAGCCGAGACAGGGCAGATTCACCCCTCCACTTT.

The V and J genes are TRBV28 and TRBJ1-5, with D perhaps matching TRBD1 (6 bases). The CDR3 runs 15 residues. V lost 2 bases to trimming and J lost 1 base, with 9 bases between them. Germline-derived CDR1 and CDR2 are MDHEN and SYDVKM. The CDR3 spells CASSLRGGSNQPQHF. CDR3 sequence (DNA): TGTGCCAGCAGTTTAAGGGGGGGGAGCAATCAGCCCCAGCATTTT.

Points on this clone: A junction boundary mismatches the germline segment, possibly from a read error. The chain employs TRBV7-9 and TRBJ2-1, with D possibly being TRBD2 (6 bases). The CDR3 consists of 16 residues. The germline gives CDR1 SEHNR, CDR2 FQNEAQ (reference sequence). The CDR3, as DNA: TGTTCCAGCAGCTTAGTTGGCGGGGATCCATACAATGAGCAGTTCTTC. Its translation is CSSSLVGGDPYNEQFF.

The chain joins TRBV27 to TRBJ1-2, with TRBD1 identical over 8 bases. Germline V gene data show CDR1 as MNHEY and CDR2 as SMNVEV (reference sequence). The CDR3 runs 15 residues. The V segment lost 5 bases and the J segment 1 base; nucleotides outside the gene matches: 6. This CDR3 is CASSPGTGRNYGYTF. The CDR3 nucleotides read TGTGCCAGCAGTCCCGGGACAGGACGTAACTATGGCTACACCTTC.

The chain carries TRBV25-1 and TRBJ2-1; 14 bases agree with TRBD2. The germline CDR1 and CDR2 sequences are MGHDK and SYGVNS. The CDR3 is made up of 17 amino acids. The junction had 6 bases not matched to a gene; V was cut back by 5 bases and J by 3 bases. CDR3 in amino acids: CASSPTGLAGGYNEQFF. CDR3 DNA sequence: TGTGCCAGCAGTCCAACCGGACTAGCGGGGGGCTACAATGAGCAGTTCTTC.

This sequence joins TRBV11-2 and TRBJ1-2; no reliable D call. Germline CDR1 SGHAT, CDR2 FQNNGV. Trimming stripped 4 bases from V and 6 bases from J, with 3 bases between. This CDR3 region has 10 residues. The CDR3 is CASSSNGYTF. The CDR3 DNA sequence: TGTGCCAGCAGCTCAAATGGCTACACCTTC.

This chain links TRBV6-1 with TRBJ1-2; the D is unclear. This CDR3 is 11 amino acids long. V lost 8 bases to trimming and J lost 4 bases, with 8 bases between them. Per germline, CDR1 MNHNS and CDR2 SASEGT. The CDR3 protein is CASGGSYGYTF. Here the CDR3 DNA reads TGTGCCAGCGGTGGGAGCTATGGCTACACCTTC.

The gene calls are TRBV2 and TRBJ2-3; no firm D call. The CDR3 spans 15 residues. Trimming pared 3 bases from V and 2 bases from J, leaving 12 bases between. Germline loops: CDR1 SNHLY, CDR2 FYNNEI. This CDR3 is CASSDGLADTDTQYF. The CDR3 DNA reads TGTGCCAGCAGTGATGGGCTGGCTGACACAGATACGCAGTATTTT.

The V gene is TRBV7-9, the J gene TRBJ2-3, with D possibly TRBD1 on 5 matching bases. CDR3 length: 15 amino acids. In germline, CDR1 is SEHNR, CDR2 FQNEAQ (reference sequence). Trimming removed 3 bases at V and 2 bases at J, with 12 bases between. CDR3 in DNA: TGTGCCAGCAGCTTGGGGCAAAGGCCCACAGATACGCAGTATTTT. Translating gives CASSLGQRPTDTQYF.